The rows below give T cell receptor beta chains drawn from one sample of a study of T cell responses to AZD1222 COVID-19 vaccine. Produced via immunoSEQ multiplex PCR; TCRdb's table is partial and in-frame only. The table includes about 150,000 clones, around 90% detected once. The starting material was peripheral blood, obtained 28 days after the second AZD1222 dose. These TCRs come from an adult who received the AZD1222 COVID-19 vaccine. Each CDR3 is given with its conserved first and last residue. The D gene is left open where the match is weak. Part of the rows lack a size; the others show once, few, many or a class for expanded clones.

>.|TRBV7-9|TRBJ1-1|.
TGTGCCAGCAGCTTAGATTGGTCCCGGGGCAACTTT
CASSLDWSRGNF
>TRBD1|TRBV20-1|TRBJ2-7|.
TGCAGGCCGGACAGGGGGGACGAGCAGTACTTC
CRPDRGDEQYF
>TRBD1|TRBV5-5|TRBJ1-1|.
TGTGCCAGCAGCTTGACAGGGGTAGTGGACACTGAAGCTTTCTTT
CASSLTGVVDTEAFF
>.|TRBV27|TRBJ2-7|.
TGTGCCAGCAGTACTCCCCGGACAGTGCCGGGAGAGCAGTACTTC
CASSTPRTVPGEQYF
>TRBD1|TRBV28|TRBJ1-2|.
TGTGCCAGCAGTTCCCCAACCCCGGGACAGGGGCATGGCTACACCTTC
CASSSPTPGQGHGYTF
>.|TRBV19|TRBJ1-1|.
TGTGCCAGTCAGGGGCGCAGGGGCTCGCCTGAAGCTTTCTTT
CASQGRRGSPEAFF
>TRBD2|TRBV10-3|TRBJ2-2|few
TGTGCCACCCTGGGACTAGCGGGCACCGGGGAGCTGTTTTTT
CATLGLAGTGELFF
>.|TRBV7-8|TRBJ2-1|.
TGTGCCAGCAGCGGGAGAGGGGCCAGCGAACCTCACAATGAGCAGTTCTTC
CASSGRGASEPHNEQFF
>.|TRBV1|TRBJ2-7|.
TGCACCAGCAGGGGGCGGATCCCCTCCTACGAGCAGTACTTC
CTSRGRIPSYEQYF
>.|TRBV19|TRBJ2-1|.
TGTGCCAGTAGTATTTTCGCTAGATCCAATGAGCAGTTCTTC
CASSIFARSNEQFF
>TRBD1|TRBV25-1|TRBJ2-3|.
TGTGCCAGCAGTGATTTGGGGACAGGGTCAAACACAGATACGCAGTATTTT
CASSDLGTGSNTDTQYF
>.|TRBV9|TRBJ1-4|once
TGTGCCAGCAGCGGGGGGGCCCCTGGTGAAAAACTGTTTTTT
CASSGGAPGEKLFF
>.|TRBV3-1/TRBV3-2|TRBJ2-7|.
TGTGCCAGCAGCCATAGTTTGGGGTTTGACGAGCAGTACTTC
CASSHSLGFDEQYF
>TRBD2|TRBV6-1|TRBJ2-3|.
TGTGCCAGCAGTGGGCGGGTAGCGGGAGGGTCAACGGCAGATACGCAGTATTTT
CASSGRVAGGSTADTQYF
>.|TRBV6-2/TRBV6-3|TRBJ2-1|.
TGTGCCAGCAGTCCAGCGGCGAGCTCCTACAATGAGCAGTTCTTC
CASSPAASSYNEQFF
>TRBD2|TRBV4-2|TRBJ2-1|.
TGTGCCAGCAGCCAAGACTGGGGGGGGTACAATGAGCAGTTCTTC
CASSQDWGGYNEQFF
>.|TRBV6-2/TRBV6-3|TRBJ1-5|.
TGTGCCAGCAGTTCCGCGGCACAGGCGAATCAGCCCCAGCATTTT
CASSSAAQANQPQHF
>TRBD2|TRBV5-1|TRBJ2-2|.
TGCGCCAGCAGCTCTGTGACTAGCGGGAGAACCGGGGAGCTGTTTTTT
CASSSVTSGRTGELFF
>TRBD1|TRBV3-1/TRBV3-2|TRBJ1-6|.
TGTGCCAGCAGCAACCGGGACAGGGAAGCGTCACCCCTCCACTTT
CASSNRDREASPLHF
>.|TRBV6-5|TRBJ2-7|few
TGTGCCATAGGACTCAGGGGAGGGCCTTACGAGCAGTACTTC
CAIGLRGGPYEQYF
>TRBD2|TRBV4-2|TRBJ2-5|.
TGTGCCAGCAGCCAAACGGCCCCGGGACTAGCGGGAGGTCTGTACTTC
CASSQTAPGLAGGLYF
>TRBD1|TRBV5-1|TRBJ2-7|.
TGCGCCAGCAGCTCTGTAGGGACAGACGGCGAGCAGTACTTC
CASSSVGTDGEQYF
>.|TRBV29-1|TRBJ2-3|once
TGCAGCGTCGCCACAACGTACACAGATACGCAGTATTTT
CSVATTYTDTQYF
>.|TRBV21-1|TRBJ1-1|.
TGTGCCAGCAGCCTACGCCGGGCTCACCAAAAAGAAGCTTTCTTT
CASSLRRAHQKEAFF
>.|TRBV5-1|TRBJ2-7|.
TGCGCCAGCAGCTTTCAGGGTTTTCCCCACGAGCAGTACTTC
CASSFQGFPHEQYF
>.|TRBV27|TRBJ1-1|.
TGTGCCAGCAGTCATGGGACAACAATGAACACTGAAGCTTTCTTT
CASSHGTTMNTEAFF
>TRBD1|TRBV6-5|TRBJ1-4|.
TGTGCCAGCAGTTTTGGACAGGGGCATAATGAAAAACTGTTTTTT
CASSFGQGHNEKLFF
>TRBD1|TRBV5-1|TRBJ2-2|.
TGCGCCAGCAGCTTATCGACAGGGGTGGGCGGGGAGCTGTTTTTT
CASSLSTGVGGELFF
>TRBD2|TRBV5-5|TRBJ2-5|.
TGTGCCAGCAGCAGGGGACTAGCGGGAGTACTAGAGACCCAGTACTTC
CASSRGLAGVLETQYF
>.|TRBV7-2|TRBJ1-2|.
TGTGCCAGCAGCTCTAAGGGAGGTTATGGCTACACCTTC
CASSSKGGYGYTF
>.|TRBV27|TRBJ1-2|once
TGTGCCAGCGGTACAGGGCAGGCTTACTATGGCTACACCTTC
CASGTGQAYYGYTF